This T cell receptor beta chain was sequenced during a study of blood T cells in healthy people across ages. A J-beta primer mix and a sample-barcoded 5' primer were used in a second PCR of roughly 6 to 12 cycles. TCRdb reprocessed the 5' RACE reads with MiXCR, giving one entry per CDR3 protein. The sample lists over a million distinct CDR3 sequences, 42% occurring once. This clonotype was detected only a few times. Its antigen is as yet unknown. Collection of ten milliliters of peripheral blood was performed for each donor. The study's findings and limits: No one knew whether donors had CMV, which possibly confounded expanded clonotype changes. Comparison with aged donors showed that long-lived donors had more naive CD4+ cells and higher diversity. Leaving the PBMCs unsorted stopped any conclusive comparison of naive versus antigen-experienced cells.

Specimen: blood. This clonotype was sampled from a woman younger than 30 in good health.

For the CDR3, the DNA is TGTGCCATCAGTGATGCCCCGGGACAGGGGAACGAGCAGTACTTC. Translation gives CAISDAPGQGNEQYF. The genes are TRBV10-3 and TRBJ2-5, with TRBD1 matching over 10 bases. Judging by the DNA end, TRBJ2-7 fits better; the J call may be wrong. CDR1 and CDR2 (germline): ENHRY, SYGVKD. This CDR3 comprises 15 residues.